Shown below are 10 T cell receptor beta chains from a single sample sequenced in a study of neoadjuvant anti-PD-1 for oral cavity cancer. Method: immunoSEQ multiplex PCR; TCRdb's copy keeps in-frame clones and lacks some. The sample carries tens of thousands of clones, under 90% recorded once. The specimen was PBMCs, collected before nivolumab (anti-PD-1) treatment. The receptors originated from a person between 40 and 85 years old with oral cavity squamous cell carcinoma.

CDR3 in DNA: TGCGCCAGCCACCCGGACGGAAACACCATATATTTT. Translated, it gives CASHPDGNTIYF. The rearrangement uses TRBV5-1 and TRBJ1-3; D remains unclear. Per the germline V gene, CDR1 is SGHRS and CDR2 is YFSETQ. This CDR3 region has 12 residues. V was shortened by 7 bases and J by 4 bases, with 9 bases between the two germline ends. Combining the CDR3 with reference TRBV5-1 and TRBJ1-3 gives the whole variable domain KAGVTQTPRYLIKTRGQQVTLSCSPISGHRSVSWYQQTPGQGLQFLFEYFSETQRNKGNFPGRFSGRQFSNSRSEMNVSTLELGDSALYLCASHPDGNTIYFGEGSWLTVV.

This chain links TRBV28 with TRBJ1-2, with 7 positions matching TRBD1. The CDR3 totals 15 residues. Trimming removed 5 bases from V and 5 bases from J; junction bases left unmatched: 11. Per the germline V gene, CDR1 is MDHEN and CDR2 is SYDVKM. The CDR3 spells CASSKASTGTYGYTF. In DNA form, the CDR3 reads TGTGCCAGCAGTAAAGCCTCGACAGGGACATATGGCTACACCTTC.

V is TRBV19 and J is TRBJ2-5; 8 bases match TRBD1. The CDR3 is made up of 13 amino acids. Trimming took 5 bases from V and 5 from J; bases not matched to a gene: 4. Germline V gene lookup returns CDR1 LNHDA and CDR2 SQIVND (reference sequence). The CDR3 region is CASSGQGVETQYF. CDR3 in DNA: TGTGCCAGTAGTGGACAGGGCGTTGAGACCCAGTACTTC. The full variable domain, with the rest looked up from reference TRBV19 and TRBJ2-5, is DGGITQSPKYLFRKEGQNVTLSCEQNLNHDAMYWYRQDPGQGLRLIYYSQIVNDFQKGDIAEGYSVSREKKESFPLTVTSAQKNPTAFYLCASSGQGVETQYFGPGTRLLVL.

This clone occurred once. The chain links TRBV7-9 to TRBJ1-5, with D uncertain. The germline gives CDR1 SEHNR, CDR2 FQNEAQ (reference sequence). The V gene lost 3 bases and the J gene lost 5 bases, with 5 bases spanning the gap. The CDR3 totals 12 residues. The CDR3 DNA follows: TGTGCCAGCAGCTTCCCTGATCAGCCCCAGCATTTT. Protein sequence: CASSFPDQPQHF. The full variable domain, its missing parts supplied by reference TRBV7-9 and TRBJ1-5, is DTGVSQNPRHKITKRGQNVTFRCDPISEHNRLYWYRQTLGQGPEFLTYFQNEAQLEKSRLLSDRFSAERPKGSFSTLEIQRTEQGDSAMYLCASSFPDQPQHFGDGTRLSIL.

The chain combines TRBV5-1 with TRBJ2-5, with 8 bases identical to TRBD2. The germline CDR1 and CDR2 sequences are SGHRS and YFSETQ. V dropped 1 base and J dropped 2; count of bases not matched to a gene: 4. This CDR3 is built from 15 residues. The CDR3 here is CASSLNSGTQETQYF. Written as DNA, the CDR3 is TGCGCCAGCAGCTTGAATAGCGGGACACAAGAGACCCAGTACTTC.

The chain carries TRBV2 and TRBJ1-1; D possibly corresponds to TRBD1 (5 bases). This CDR3 is built from 12 residues. Germline-derived CDR1 and CDR2 are SNHLY and FYNNEI. Trimming removed 6 bases at V and 6 bases at J, with 11 bases between. CDR3 loop: CASRERGPEAFF. CDR3 sequence (DNA): TGTGCCAGCAGGGAGAGGGGACCTGAAGCTTTCTTT.

The count of this clone is one. This sequence joins TRBV14 and TRBJ2-3, with D hard to call. V lost 3 bases and J 5 bases, leaving 12 bases between the germline ends. The CDR3 extends over 14 amino acids. Per germline, CDR1 SGHDN and CDR2 FVKESK. The CDR3: CASSQQLGIDTQYF. The DNA of the CDR3 is TGTGCCAGCAGCCAGCAGCTGGGGATAGATACGCAGTATTTT. The complete variable domain, with remaining parts taken from reference TRBV14 and TRBJ2-3, reads EAGVTQFPSHSVIEKGQTVTLRCDPISGHDNLYWYRRVMGKEIKFLLHFVKESKQDESGMPNNRFLAERTGGTYSTLKVQPAELEDSGVYFCASSQQLGIDTQYFGPGTRLTVL.

This chain joins TRBV9 and TRBJ2-1; TRBD2 agrees at 9 bases. The ends lost 3 bases at V and 3 bases at J; junction bases unmatched: 7. This CDR3 comprises 16 residues. Germline V gene data show CDR1 as SGDLS and CDR2 as YYNGEE. In DNA form, the CDR3 reads TGTGCCAGCAGCGGGGCTACGACTAGCGGCTACAATGAGCAGTTCTTC. The encoded protein is CASSGATTSGYNEQFF.

With regard to this clone: This sample includes further DNA sequences coding for the same CDR3. The chain recombines TRBV27 with TRBJ1-1; D gene uncertain. CDR3 length: 14 amino acids. Per germline, CDR1 MNHEY and CDR2 SMNVEV (reference sequence). V dropped 0 bases and J dropped 2 bases, with 7 bases sitting between them. The CDR3 region has the DNA TGTGCCAGCAGTTTATCGAGGGTTAACACTGAAGCTTTCTTT. Residues: CASSLSRVNTEAFF.

This chain uses TRBV28 with TRBJ1-1, with a possible D match to TRBD1 (5 bases). Trimming removed 5 bases from V and 10 bases from J, with 23 bases in between. The germline CDR1 and CDR2 sequences are MDHEN and SYDVKM. CDR3 length: 15 amino acids. The CDR3 nucleotides are TGTGCCAGCAGTCCGGTCCCCGGGACCCCCATGGTAGCTTTCTTT. It translates to CASSPVPGTPMVAFF.